This T cell receptor (beta chain) was profiled in a study of T cell changes during pregnancy in multiple sclerosis. The assay was immunoSEQ multiplex PCR, and TCRdb's table has in-frame clones only and misses some. The sample shows some 60,000 clones, almost 95% of them seen only once. This clone was seen only once. CDR1 is LGHNA, CDR2 YSLEER, per germline. The V end lost 4 bases, the J end lost 13 bases, and 11 bases lay between the germline ends. The CDR3 has 11 amino acids. The chain carries TRBV4-3 and TRBJ2-1; D might be TRBD2 (6 bases). This clonotype was obtained from a female donor with multiple sclerosis, enrolled in a pregnancy study. The sample was peripheral blood, taken in the first trimester of pregnancy. CDR3 in amino acids: CASSRPGEQFF. Here the CDR3 DNA reads TGCGCCAGCAGCCGCCCGGGGGAACAGTTCTTC.